These T cell receptor beta chains were read from a single sample in a study of Ad26.COV2.S vaccination and SARS-CoV-2 variants. The repertoire was sequenced with immunoSEQ multiplex PCR; TCRdb's copy has only in-frame clones and lacks some. The sample consists of hundreds of thousands of clones, roughly 90% of them appearing once. The sample here was peripheral blood, taken in a trial of Ad26.COV2.S vaccine versus placebo. Every receptor here comes from a person aged 18-60 years who received the Ad26.COV2.S COVID-19 vaccine or a placebo. Both conserved end residues are part of each CDR3. Fields, in order: D gene, clone size, J gene, V gene, CDR3 DNA, CDR3 protein. A D gene is named only where the DNA matches it firmly. Only part of the rows carry a size: once, few, many, or a class if the clone is expanded.

- once TRBJ1-6 TRBV18 TGTGCCAGCTCACCATTCCAGGGTGAAAATTCACCCCTCCACTTT CASSPFQGENSPLHF
TRBD2 - TRBJ2-3 TRBV24-1 TGTGCCACCGCCAGACTAGCGGAGCCAGATACGCAGTATTTT CATARLAEPDTQYF
- - TRBJ2-2 TRBV3-1/TRBV3-2 TGTGCCAGCAGATCTAGCCCCGGGGAGCTGTTTTTT CASRSSPGELFF
- - TRBJ2-7 TRBV9 TGTGCCAGCAGCGTAGGAGATGTGGTGTACGAGCAGTACTTC CASSVGDVVYEQYF
- - TRBJ1-5 TRBV5-8 TGTGCCAGCAGCTTGTTACAGTTCAATCAGCCCCAGCATTTT CASSLLQFNQPQHF
- - TRBJ2-7 TRBV5-5 TGTGCCAGCAGCTTGGATCCGGGGTCTATATCTACCTACGAGCAGTACTTC CASSLDPGSISTYEQYF
- - TRBJ1-6 TRBV6-1 TGTGCCAGCAGTGAAGACGGGGAAACTAGTTCACCCCTCCACTTT CASSEDGETSSPLHF
TRBD1 - TRBJ1-4 TRBV19 TGTGCCACCACCGGGACAGGGGGCGCGATAGGCGAAAAACTGTTTTTT CATTGTGGAIGEKLFF
- once TRBJ2-3 TRBV11-3 TGTGCCAGCAGCTTACGGGACAGCACAGATACGCAGTATTTT CASSLRDSTDTQYF
- - TRBJ2-3 TRBV3-1/TRBV3-2 TGTGCCAGCAGCCGGGGTCCTACAGATACGCAGTATTTT CASSRGPTDTQYF
TRBD2 - TRBJ2-2 TRBV19 TGTGCCACAACGCGGGGGGCCCGGGGCGGGGAGCTGTTTTTT CATTRGARGGELFF
- - TRBJ2-4 TRBV3-1/TRBV3-2 TGTGCCAGCAGCCAGGGCCTATTGTCGTACTTC CASSQGLLSYF
- - TRBJ1-4 TRBV18 TGTGCCAGCTCACGCGGAGAGGGTGAAAAACTGTTTTTT CASSRGEGEKLFF
- - TRBJ2-3 TRBV6-4 TGTGCCAGCAGTGCGGAAAGCACAGATACGCAGTATTTT CASSAESTDTQYF
- - TRBJ1-3 TRBV6-5 TGTGCCAGCAGCCTTGAGGGCTCTGGAAACACCATATATTTT CASSLEGSGNTIYF
TRBD1 - TRBJ1-4 TRBV5-1 TGCGCCAGCAGCTCCCGAGGACAGGGGGCATATGGGGGTGAAAAACTGTTTTTT CASSSRGQGAYGGEKLFF
- - TRBJ2-7 TRBV6-6 TGTGCCAGCAGTGGGATCTACGAGCAGTACTTC CASSGIYEQYF
- - TRBJ2-2 TRBV12-3/TRBV12-4 TGTGCCAGCAGTCTGAGCGGGGAGCTGTTTTTT CASSLSGELFF
- - TRBJ1-6 TRBV7-6 TGTGCCAGCAGCTTATTGAATTCACCCCTCCACTTT CASSLLNSPLHF
- - TRBJ2-1 TRBV30 TGTGCCTGGAGTGTAGGTGGCGTTGAGCAGTTCTTC CAWSVGGVEQFF
- - TRBJ1-4 TRBV7-2 TGTGCCAGCAGTCGCGACCCCGGGACTAATGAAAAACTGTTTTTT CASSRDPGTNEKLFF
TRBD1 - TRBJ1-4 TRBV14 TGTGCCAGCAGCCAACCGTGGACAGGATCTAATGAAAAACTGTTTTTT CASSQPWTGSNEKLFF
- - TRBJ1-5 TRBV4-3 TGCGCCAGCAGCCAAGTATGGAGCGGACAGCCCCAGCATTTT CASSQVWSGQPQHF
- - TRBJ1-3 TRBV9 TGTGCCAGCAGCCCCCGACGGATCTCTGGAAACACCATATATTTT CASSPRRISGNTIYF
- - TRBJ2-5 TRBV7-9 TGTGCCAGCAGCTTTCCTTTTGTAGAGACCCAGTACTTC CASSFPFVETQYF
- - TRBJ1-4 TRBV6-1 TGTGCCAGCAGTGAAGGTATGGGGGCGCGTGAAAAACTGTTTTTT CASSEGMGAREKLFF
TRBD1 - TRBJ2-7 TRBV7-9 TGTGCCAGCAGCTCGCCGGGACAGGGGGCTTACGAGCAGTACTTC CASSSPGQGAYEQYF
TRBD2 - TRBJ2-7 TRBV6-5 TGTGCCAGCAGTTACTCGACTAGCGGGATAGGGGAGCAGTACTTC CASSYSTSGIGEQYF
- - TRBJ2-7 TRBV5-1 TGCGCCAGCAGCTTCGGGGGAGTAGCCTACGAGCAGTACTTC CASSFGGVAYEQYF
- - TRBJ2-7 TRBV30 TGTGCCCTTTCGCCAGGGAGCTCCTACGAGCAGTACTTC CALSPGSSYEQYF
- - TRBJ1-1 TRBV29-1 TGCAGCGTTGAAGCCGTTCGGACTGAAGCTTTCTTT CSVEAVRTEAFF
TRBD2 - TRBJ2-1 TRBV25-1 TGTGCCAGCAGTGACCCAGGGACTAACGAGCAGTTCTTC CASSDPGTNEQFF
TRBD1 - TRBJ1-5 TRBV5-1 TGCGCCAGCAGCTTGGGGACAGGGGGCCGCAATCAGCCCCAGCATTTT CASSLGTGGRNQPQHF
- once TRBJ2-7 TRBV5-1 TGCGCCAGCAGCTTGGTGGGGGACGAGCAGTACTTC CASSLVGDEQYF
TRBD1 - TRBJ2-1 TRBV11-3 TGTGCCAGCAGCTTGGGGGGACAGGGGCCCTACAATGAGCAGTTCTTC CASSLGGQGPYNEQFF
TRBD1 - TRBJ1-2 TRBV7-8 TGTGCCAGCAGCTTGGGACAGAACTATGGCTACACCTTC CASSLGQNYGYTF
- - TRBJ1-6 TRBV6-4 TGTGCCAGCCAGGGATCCTATAATTCACCCCTCCACTTT CASQGSYNSPLHF
- - TRBJ2-1 TRBV11-2 TGTGCCAGCAGCTCCGTTACTGAGCAGTTCTTC CASSSVTEQFF
- - TRBJ2-7 TRBV4-3 TGCGCCAGCAGCCTAAACAGGGACCTCTCCTACGAGCAGTACTTC CASSLNRDLSYEQYF
TRBD2 - TRBJ2-1 TRBV5-1 TGCGCCAGCAGCTTGGATGGGACTACCGGCCGGCAGCAGTTCTTC CASSLDGTTGRQQFF
- - TRBJ2-7 TRBV7-2 TGTGCCAGCAGCTTAGGGGCAGGGATGAGCTCCTACGAGCAGTACTTC CASSLGAGMSSYEQYF
- few TRBJ2-5 TRBV5-4 TGTGCCAGCAGCCCCGGGCCGATTGCCCGCGGGGAGACCCAGTACTTC CASSPGPIARGETQYF
- once TRBJ1-5 TRBV4-2 TGTGCCAGCAGCCAAGAGGGATTGTTCAATCAGCCCCAGCATTTT CASSQEGLFNQPQHF
TRBD2 - TRBJ2-3 TRBV6-5 TGTGCCAGCAGTTCGGGGGGAATCGGCACAGATACGCAGTATTTT CASSSGGIGTDTQYF
- - TRBJ2-7 TRBV15 TGTGCCACCAGCAGAGAACGACAGGGAGGGAGCGAGCAGTACTTC CATSRERQGGSEQYF
TRBD1 - TRBJ1-2 TRBV18 TGTGCCAGCTCCCCCGACAGGGTACCCTATGGCTACACCTTC CASSPDRVPYGYTF
- - TRBJ2-1 TRBV4-2 TGTGCCAGCAGCCACTTACAGGGTAGCGGCATCAATGAGCAGTTCTTC CASSHLQGSGINEQFF
- - TRBJ1-5 TRBV2 TGTGCCAGCGGGAGCAATCAGCCCCAGCATTTT CASGSNQPQHF
TRBD1 - TRBJ2-4 TRBV30 TGTGCCTGGAGCGCGACAGGGGCCAAAAACATTCAGTACTTC CAWSATGAKNIQYF
- - TRBJ1-2 TRBV6-2/TRBV6-3 TGTGCCAGCAGCCCCCGGGCTACAGGTGGCTACACCTTC CASSPRATGGYTF
- once TRBJ2-3 TRBV29-1 TGCAGCGTTGTGGCACAGGGCAGGGTAGATACGCAGTATTTT CSVVAQGRVDTQYF
TRBD1 few TRBJ1-5 TRBV19 TGTGCCAGTAGTATAGGGACAGGGGTAGCTCAGCCCCAGCATTTT CASSIGTGVAQPQHF
TRBD2 - TRBJ2-7 TRBV10-3 TGTGCCATCAGTGACGCCTCGGGAGGGTGGGACTACGAGCAGTACTTC CAISDASGGWDYEQYF
TRBD1 - TRBJ1-5 TRBV6-6 TGTGCCAGCAGTTACTCGGGGACAGGGGATCAGCCCCAGCATTTT CASSYSGTGDQPQHF
- - TRBJ1-2 TRBV30 TGTGCCTGGACCTCATCAGGGTTAGAAGGCTACACCTTC CAWTSSGLEGYTF
- - TRBJ2-4 TRBV21-1 TGTGCCAGCAGCAAAGGTGTACTAGCCAAAAACATTCAGTACTTC CASSKGVLAKNIQYF
- - TRBJ2-5 TRBV7-2 TGTGCCAGCAGCGCGAGGGTGAGAGAGACCCAGTACTTC CASSARVRETQYF
- - TRBJ1-4 TRBV29-1 TGCAGCGTCTTGGACCGAGCGGCTAATGAAAAACTGTTTTTT CSVLDRAANEKLFF
TRBD1 - TRBJ1-4 TRBV5-6 TGTGCCAGCAGCTTCGACAGGGGGAAAAAACTGTTTTTT CASSFDRGKKLFF
TRBD2 once TRBJ2-1 TRBV7-7 TGTGCCAGCAGCCCAACTAGCGGGGGAAACAATGAGCAGTTCTTC CASSPTSGGNNEQFF